The following is a TCR beta chain sequence with its context. Its antigen is currently unknown. Additional DNA sequences in this sample encode the identical CDR3. The sample originates from a study of shared clonotypes between healthy human individuals. At the level of the study: Every donor yielded three CD4 naive, three CD4 memory, two CD8 naive and one CD8 memory plate. The study, taken as a whole, reports: It was the few donors that limited the genetic and exposure-history diversity represented.

Approximately 210 ng DNA, tens of thousands of T cell genomes, went into each sorted-subset replicate PCR. Using immunoSEQ multiplex PCR, the repertoire was profiled, and TCRdb retains in-frame clones only, with some absent. The sample carries a few hundred thousand clones, around 87% recorded once. V lost 3 bases to trimming and J lost 3 bases, with 8 bases between them. CDR1 LNHDA and CDR2 SQIVND come from the germline V gene (reference sequence). The CDR3 has 13 residues. Sequenced sample: memory CD8+ T cells sorted from blood. As for subset: CD45RO+ cells pooled with CCR7-negative TemRA cells. This sequence originates from a young man in good health. The gene calls are TRBV19 and TRBJ2-5; D is possibly TRBD1 (5 bases). The CDR3 DNA sequence: TGTGCCAGTAGTATCGACAGTGAAGAGACCCAGTACTTC. Its translation: CASSIDSEETQYF.